The source of this T cell receptor beta chain is a study of regulatory T cells in long-lasting Graves disease. At the level of the study: Graves' patients diagnosed newly had used antithyroid drugs under 3 months.

The CDR3 extends over 13 amino acids. Germline V lookup: CDR1 DFQATT, CDR2 SNEGSKA (reference sequence). V was pared by 7 bases and J by 4 bases, with 14 bases between. The time point is: newly diagnosed GD, antithyroid drugs for less than 3 months. RNA from PBMCs was the source of the TCR library. Collection of peripheral blood (roughly 9.8 milliliters) was done using EDTA tubes. Relying on iRepertoire HTBI primers and Arm-PCR of CDR3 regions, the team built TCR beta libraries. Per the study methods: About 62 TRBV and about 14 TRBJ segments were identified across samples. From the multiplex PCR reads, TCRdb called clonotypes with MiXCR, one entry per CDR3 protein. The V and J calls and clone size are TCRdb's, not the authors'. Of about 350,000 distinct CDR3 sequences in the sample, around 17% were seen once. This sample was also put to use in a study of T cells in Graves' hyperthyroidism and ophthalmopathy. Per that study: Ophthalmopathy got predicted by the model a median approximately six months before its onset.

The specimen comprised peripheral blood mononuclear cells (PBMCs), sampled at new diagnosis, from a patient treated with antithyroid drugs. The origin of this receptor is a middle-aged man with Graves disease. This chain uses TRBV20-1 with TRBJ2-4; D is possibly TRBD2 (6 bases). CDR3 DNA sequence: TGCAGTGGACTAGTTCGGGGAAAAAACATTCAGTACTTC. This gives the protein CSGLVRGKNIQYF.